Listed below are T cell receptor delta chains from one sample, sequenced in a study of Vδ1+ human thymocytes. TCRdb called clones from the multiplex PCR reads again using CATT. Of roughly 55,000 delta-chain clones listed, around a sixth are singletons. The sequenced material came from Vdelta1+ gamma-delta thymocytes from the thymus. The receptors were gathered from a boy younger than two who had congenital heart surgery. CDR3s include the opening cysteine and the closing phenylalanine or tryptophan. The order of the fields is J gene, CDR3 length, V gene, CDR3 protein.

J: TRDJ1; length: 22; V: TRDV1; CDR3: CALGEHSYRGAGGLPYTDKLIF
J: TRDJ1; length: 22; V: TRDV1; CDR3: CALGELRNMKLGDSPRDDKLIF
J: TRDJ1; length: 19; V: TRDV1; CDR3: CALGGPTIRTGKNTDKLIF
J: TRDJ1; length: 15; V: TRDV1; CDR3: CALGERPMYTDKLIF
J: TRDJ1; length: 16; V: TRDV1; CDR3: CALGEPGLGDTDKLIF
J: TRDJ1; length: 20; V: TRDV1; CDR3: CALGDRTSYGTGGDFDKLIF
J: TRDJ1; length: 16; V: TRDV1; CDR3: CALGELDLLGAPKLIF
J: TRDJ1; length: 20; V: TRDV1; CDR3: CALGGPPSYVLGDFTDKLIF
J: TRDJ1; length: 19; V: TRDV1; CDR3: CALGEGQDGGYSWTDKLIF
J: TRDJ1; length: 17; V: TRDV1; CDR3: CALGILQWGFNTDKLIF
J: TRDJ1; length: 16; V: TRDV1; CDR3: CALGERVRGMNDKLIF
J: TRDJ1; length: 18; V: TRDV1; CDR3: CALGERLRRGDRNDKLIF
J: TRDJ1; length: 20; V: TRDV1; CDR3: CALGKPSEGLGDIFTDKLIF
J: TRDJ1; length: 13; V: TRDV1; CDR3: CALAGAGVDKLIF
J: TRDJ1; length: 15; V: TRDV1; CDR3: CALGDSQGYWGELIF
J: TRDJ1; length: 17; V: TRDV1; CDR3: CALGELAPGAVTDKLIF
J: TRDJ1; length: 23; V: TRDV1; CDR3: CALGELVRVWRYVHLGYTDKLIF
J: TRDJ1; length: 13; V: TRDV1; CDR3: CALGEPVIHKLIF
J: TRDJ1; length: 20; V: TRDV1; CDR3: CALGGPDLSYEGYVADKLIF
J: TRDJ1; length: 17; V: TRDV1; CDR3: CALGVKWGYRDTDKLIF
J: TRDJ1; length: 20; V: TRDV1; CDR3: CALGAAGFGGYTPYTDKLIF
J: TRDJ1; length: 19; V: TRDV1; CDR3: CALGEQPLPLLGVTDKLIF
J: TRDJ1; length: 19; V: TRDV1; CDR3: CALGDLPLFRGLDTDKLIF
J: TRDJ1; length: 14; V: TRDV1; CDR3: CALGELLYTDKLIF
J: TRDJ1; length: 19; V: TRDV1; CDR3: CALGELSYSRGRYTDKLIF
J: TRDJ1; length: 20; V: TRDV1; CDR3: CALGSTGGNWGITPIAGLIF
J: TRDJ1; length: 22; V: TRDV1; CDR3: CALGEICPIRPTVGGFTDKLIF
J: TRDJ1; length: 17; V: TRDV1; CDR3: CALGVHWGRPRNDKLIF
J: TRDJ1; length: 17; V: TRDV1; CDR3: CALPSSTGGWYTDKLIF
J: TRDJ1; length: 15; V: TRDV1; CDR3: CALGELAPYTDKLIF
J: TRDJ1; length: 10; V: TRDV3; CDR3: CAPATDKLIF
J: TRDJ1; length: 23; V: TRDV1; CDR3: CALGVARLLQFKFGPYHTDKLIF
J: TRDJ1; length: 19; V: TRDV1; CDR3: CALGARVDPTDLFTDKLIF
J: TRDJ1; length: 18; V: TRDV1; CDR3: CALGLPAFPFSRTDKLIF
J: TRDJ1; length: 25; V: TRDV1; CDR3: CALGDPAPRYRLEYWGTPRADKLIF
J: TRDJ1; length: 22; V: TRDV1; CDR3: CALGTLLPTLGIPSHNTDKLIF
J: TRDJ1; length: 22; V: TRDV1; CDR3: CALGELPESYWGIPIYTDKLIF
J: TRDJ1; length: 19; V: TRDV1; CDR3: CALGRQTRGYALSTDKLIF
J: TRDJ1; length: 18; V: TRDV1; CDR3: CALGELDAYWGGTDKLIF
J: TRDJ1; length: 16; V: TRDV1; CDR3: CALGETYFPGIHKLIF
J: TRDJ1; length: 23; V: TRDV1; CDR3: CALGEPPVPTRRGYLGDPDKLIF
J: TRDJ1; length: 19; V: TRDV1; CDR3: CALGETRLRLGDTMNKLIF
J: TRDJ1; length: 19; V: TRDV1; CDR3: CALGVLWFPSMLGDDKLIF
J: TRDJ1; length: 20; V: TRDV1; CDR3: CALGEPPLPTGGFGPDKLIF
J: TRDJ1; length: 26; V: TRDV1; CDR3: CALGEYSVVEWWAPSLTGGYTDKLIF
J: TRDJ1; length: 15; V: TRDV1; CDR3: CALGSLGIVTDKLIF
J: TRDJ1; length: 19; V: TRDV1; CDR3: CALGELPLLPYRSPDKLIF
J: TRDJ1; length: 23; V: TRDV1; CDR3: CALEVTTPCTGLGCIMGTDKLIF
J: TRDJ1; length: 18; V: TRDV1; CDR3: CALGELSVGIPYTDKLIF
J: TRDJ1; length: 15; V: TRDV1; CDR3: CALGEPRTYTDKLIF